The 24 T cell receptor beta chains given below trace back to one sample, sequenced in a study of blood T cell repertoires in COVID-19. Clones were sequenced by immunoSEQ multiplex PCR, and TCRdb holds only the in-frame ones, with some missing. The sample lists 150,000 or so clones; 79% were seen once. Sequencing was carried out using peripheral blood. The receptors were gathered from a woman aged 60-75 years with COVID-19, enrolled during active disease.

The rearrangement joins TRBV28 to TRBJ2-7; no firm D call. V was clipped by 4 bases and J by 0 bases, with 13 bases between them. The CDR3 length is 15 residues. Germline values: CDR1 MDHEN, CDR2 SYDVKM. The CDR3 is CASSSSERLSYEQYF. Here the CDR3 DNA reads TGTGCCAGCAGTTCATCGGAGCGACTCTCCTACGAGCAGTACTTC.

This clone was seen a few times. This rearrangement joins TRBV19 to TRBJ2-1; 9 bases map to TRBD1. In germline, CDR1 is LNHDA, CDR2 SQIVND (reference sequence). The CDR3 loop spans 13 amino acids. Trimming took 4 bases from V and 10 from J; bases not matched to a gene: 5. The CDR3 region has the DNA TGTGCCAGTAGTACGACAGGGGGTCACGAGCAGTTCTTC. Amino acid sequence: CASSTTGGHEQFF.

The chain carries TRBV5-4 and TRBJ2-2; the match to TRBD2 covers 7 bases. This CDR3 is 14 amino acids long. V shed 5 bases and J 5 bases; nucleotides not matched to a gene: 6. Looked up from germline, CDR1 is SGHNT and CDR2 is YYREEE (reference sequence). The CDR3 sequence: CASRRGERTGELFF. The CDR3 coding sequence is TGTGCCAGCAGACGGGGGGAAAGGACCGGGGAGCTGTTTTTT. The whole variable domain, filled in from reference TRBV5-4 and TRBJ2-2, reads ETGVTQSPTHLIKTRGQQVTLRCSSQSGHNTVSWYQQALGQGPQFIFQYYREEENGRGNFPPRFSGLQFPNYSSELNVNALELDDSALYLCASRRGERTGELFFGEGSRLTVL.

The chain combines TRBV2 with TRBJ2-7; 8 nucleotides match TRBD2. The CDR3 spans 16 residues. Germline V CDR1 and CDR2: SNHLY, FYNNEI. J lost 1 base, V lost 1 base, and 6 bases had no gene match. CDR3 loop: CASSEDNSGASYEQYF. CDR3 sequence (DNA): TGTGCCAGCAGTGAAGATAATAGCGGGGCATCCTACGAGCAGTACTTC.

This clone was detected a few times. The J gene is TRBJ2-7, the V gene TRBV18, with 7 bases aligning to TRBD1. V lost 6 bases to trimming and J lost 3 bases; unmatched junction nucleotides: 5. Germline V CDR1 and CDR2: KGHSH, LQKENI. This CDR3 spans 13 amino acids. The chain's CDR3 is CASSSTGDYEQYF. The CDR3 DNA reads TGTGCCAGCTCTTCCACAGGGGACTACGAGCAGTACTTC.

The J gene is TRBJ1-6, the V gene TRBV10-3; possible D gene TRBD1, 5 bases. Germline-derived CDR1 and CDR2 are ENHRY and SYGVKD. V was pared by 8 bases and J by 10 bases, with 15 bases between. The CDR3 length is 13 residues. Here the CDR3 DNA reads TGTGCCATCCGGGGGGATTTAAGCTCACCCCTCCACTTT. Translating gives CAIRGDLSSPLHF.

The table lists this clone with a few counts. This sequence joins TRBV28 and TRBJ2-1, with TRBD2 identical over 10 bases. J gave up 3 bases and V 6 bases, and 5 bases lay outside the gene matches. CDR3 length: 15 residues. Germline V gives CDR1 MDHEN, CDR2 SYDVKM. CDR3 protein: CASSERTSGYNEQFF. Here the CDR3 DNA reads TGTGCCAGCAGCGAAAGGACTAGCGGCTACAATGAGCAGTTCTTC.

This chain links TRBV7-8 with TRBJ2-7; D gene unclear. Per the germline V gene, CDR1 is SGHVS and CDR2 is FQNEAQ. The CDR3 covers 14 residues. V lost 1 base, J lost 0 bases, and 7 bases lay in between. The CDR3: CASSLGQSSYEQYV. The DNA for the CDR3 is TGTGCCAGCAGCTTAGGACAAAGCTCCTACGAGCAGTACGTC.

The CDR3 reads CASSIEEGPGELFF. CDR3 DNA: TGTGCCAGTAGTATAGAGGAGGGACCCGGGGAGCTGTTTTTT. This chain connects TRBV19 to TRBJ2-2; perhaps TRBD2 as D (6 bases). Germline V gives CDR1 LNHDA, CDR2 SQIVND (reference sequence). V was pared by 0 bases and J by 6 bases, with 8 bases between. This CDR3 is built from 14 residues. The full variable domain, rest sourced from reference TRBV19 and TRBJ2-2, is DGGITQSPKYLFRKEGQNVTLSCEQNLNHDAMYWYRQDPGQGLRLIYYSQIVNDFQKGDIAEGYSVSREKKESFPLTVTSAQKNPTAFYLCASSIEEGPGELFFGEGSRLTVL.

The chain couples TRBV5-1 to TRBJ1-2; no firm D call. CDR1 is SGHRS and CDR2 is YFSETQ in the germline V gene. V lost 0 bases and J 1 base, leaving 7 bases between the germline ends. The CDR3 length is 14 residues. CDR3 bases: TGCGCCAGCAGCTTGGGCCAGATTAACTATGGCTACACCTTC. It codes for CASSLGQINYGYTF.

The rearrangement uses TRBV4-2 and TRBJ2-1; 10 bases line up with TRBD2. The J segment lost 6 bases and the V segment lost 0 bases, leaving 11 bases of the junction unmatched. Germline-derived CDR1 and CDR2 are LGHNA and YNFKEQ. The CDR3 is 18 residues long. CDR3 in DNA: TGTGCCAGCAGCCAAGAGGCCCTTACAGCGGGAGGGCCCAATGAGCAGTTCTTC. This sequence encodes CASSQEALTAGGPNEQFF.

The gene calls are TRBV2 and TRBJ1-5; TRBD1 matches at 8 bases. Germline lookup yields CDR1 SNHLY and CDR2 FYNNEI. This CDR3 has 14 residues. V lost 2 bases, J lost 7 bases, and 4 bases stayed unmatched. The DNA of the CDR3 is TGTGCCAGCAGTGAAACAGGGGGGGGACAGCCCCAGCATTTT. Encoded protein: CASSETGGGQPQHF.

The rearrangement links TRBV28 to TRBJ1-1; the D is unclear. Looked up from germline, CDR1 is MDHEN and CDR2 is SYDVKM. The CDR3 length is 14 residues. With 2 bases removed from V and 1 base from J, the gap between germline ends came to 8 bases. CDR3 loop: CASSLLTWNTEAFF. CDR3 nucleotides: TGTGCCAGCAGTTTACTCACATGGAACACTGAAGCTTTCTTT.

The genes are TRBV7-3 and TRBJ1-2, with D uncertain. Trimming removed 5 bases from V and 5 bases from J, with 21 bases in between. The length of the CDR3 is 16 residues. Germline V gene sequence: CDR1 SGHTA, CDR2 FQGTGA. CDR3 protein: CASSPPRDPDWYGYTF. CDR3 nucleotide sequence: TGTGCCAGCAGCCCTCCCCGGGATCCTGATTGGTATGGCTACACCTTC. Variable domain in full (rest from reference TRBV7-3 and TRBJ1-2): GAGVSQTPSNKVTEKGKYVELRCDPISGHTALYWYRQSLGQGPEFLIYFQGTGAADDSGLPNDRFFAVRPEGSVSTLKIQRTERGDSAVYLCASSPPRDPDWYGYTFGSGTRLTVV.

This rearrangement joins TRBV7-2 to TRBJ2-2, with a tentative D call TRBD2 (6 bases). From germline, CDR1 is SGHTA and CDR2 FQGNSA. There are 12 residues in the CDR3. The germline V and J ends were trimmed by 4 bases and 7 bases, with 7 bases remaining between them. The CDR3 DNA follows: TGTGCCAGCAGCTCTAGCGTCGGGGAGCTGTTTTTT. This codes for CASSSSVGELFF.

The chain carries TRBV9 and TRBJ2-2; 7 bases match TRBD1. The CDR3 is 15 residues long. V shed 6 bases, J shed 2 bases, and the junction held 7 bases outside the gene matches. Germline values: CDR1 SGDLS, CDR2 YYNGEE. CDR3 DNA sequence: TGTGCCAGCAATTCCGGGACAGCTAACACCGGGGAGCTGTTTTTT. Amino acids: CASNSGTANTGELFF.

The rearrangement joins TRBV20-1 to TRBJ2-5; 7 bases are a match to TRBD2. Germline CDR1 reads DFQATT; CDR2 reads SNEGSKA (reference sequence). The junction had 8 bases not matched to a gene; V was cut back by 3 bases and J by 1 base. The length of the CDR3 is 15 residues. The CDR3 region has the DNA TGCAGTGCTAGTCCCAGCGGGAAACCCCAAGAGACCCAGTACTTC. Translating gives CSASPSGKPQETQYF.

The CDR3, as DNA: TGTGCCAGCAGCTTAGTGACAGGGCAGGGCTACACCTTC. This codes for CASSLVTGQGYTF. The chain is built from TRBV7-2 and TRBJ1-2; the match to TRBD1 covers 7 bases. The CDR3 spans 13 residues. V gave up 1 base and J gave up 8 bases; unmatched junction bases: 4. Germline CDR1 and CDR2: SGHTA and FQGNSA.

V is TRBV27 and J is TRBJ1-2; possible D gene TRBD1, 6 bases. V shed 3 bases and J shed 4 bases, with 9 bases lying between them. The length of the CDR3 is 13 residues. CDR1 and CDR2 from the germline V gene are MNHEY and SMNVEV (reference sequence). The CDR3 nucleotides are TGTGCCAGCAGTTTCCAGGGGCCCTATGGCTACACCTTC. This gives the protein CASSFQGPYGYTF.

The rearrangement links TRBV6-5 to TRBJ2-5; 9 bases match TRBD1. From germline, CDR1 is MNHEY and CDR2 SVGAGI. The trim removed 7 bases at V and 5 bases at J, leaving 8 bases unmatched. This CDR3 region has 14 residues. The CDR3, as DNA: TGTGCCAGCACCCCCGGGACAGGGAGGGAGACCCAGTACTTC. It encodes CASTPGTGRETQYF.

A few counts support this clone. The chain carries TRBV7-8 and TRBJ2-7, with D hard to call. This CDR3 region has 14 residues. Germline CDR1 is SGHVS and CDR2 is FQNEAQ. Trimming pared 0 bases from V and 3 bases from J, leaving 9 bases between. CDR3 nucleotides: TGTGCCAGCAGCTTAGCTGAGCGAAACTACGAGCAGTACTTC. Translated, it gives CASSLAERNYEQYF.

This sequence joins TRBV11-3 and TRBJ1-4; D possibly corresponds to TRBD1 (6 bases). Trimming stripped 6 bases from V and 7 bases from J, with 6 bases between. This CDR3 comprises 11 residues. The germline V gene encodes CDR1 SGHNT and CDR2 YENEEA. CDR3 sequence reads: CASRGGEKLFF. CDR3 bases: TGTGCCAGCAGAGGGGGTGAAAAACTGTTTTTT.

The chain uses TRBV28 and TRBJ1-2, with 7 bases aligning to TRBD1. The germline gives CDR1 MDHEN, CDR2 SYDVKM. The V gene end was trimmed by 2 bases and the J gene end by 5 bases; junction bases not matched to a gene: 2. The CDR3 is 13 amino acids. The CDR3 protein is CASSLAGGYGYTF. The DNA of the CDR3 is TGTGCCAGCAGTTTAGCAGGGGGTTATGGCTACACCTTC.

The chain uses TRBV5-1 and TRBJ2-2; TRBD1 matches at 9 bases. The CDR3 totals 14 residues. Trimming at V came to 7 bases and at J to 3 bases, leaving 4 bases not matched to a gene. Per germline, CDR1 SGHRS and CDR2 YFSETQ. The CDR3 DNA follows: TGCGCCAGCTCCGGGACAGGGTACACCGGGGAGCTGTTTTTT. The encoded protein is CASSGTGYTGELFF.